This paragraph reports one TCR beta chain. Its cognate antigen is unknown. Generated by immunoSEQ multiplex PCR, the TCRdb table keeps only in-frame clones and is missing some. Of around 300,000 clones listed, roughly 87% are singletons. The record originates from a study of shared clonotypes between healthy human individuals. Overall study: Each donor's CD4 naive and CD4 memory cells filled three plates apiece, CD8 naive two, and CD8 memory one. General study results and limits: Naive CD4 clonotype sharing across a handful of donors was about 5%.

V dropped 6 bases and J dropped 1 base, with 16 bases sitting between them. CDR1 and CDR2 (germline): MNHEY, SMNVEV (reference sequence). This CDR3 has 15 residues. The genes are TRBV27 and TRBJ2-7, with D possibly TRBD1 on 6 matching bases. Material for sequencing was memory CD8+ T cells sorted from blood. Subset defined: CD45RO+ cells pooled with CCR7-negative TemRA cells. The sequence was obtained from a man younger than 35 in good health. The CDR3 reads CASSLEGTPSYEQYF. CDR3 coding DNA: TGTGCCAGCAGCTTAGAAGGGACACCTTCCTACGAGCAGTACTTC.